The sequence of this T cell receptor beta chain was determined in a study of CD8 T cells in ankylosing spondylitis. Comments on this clonotype: Its antigen is not identified.

The CDR3 covers 19 residues. CDR1 is SGHVS and CDR2 is FNYEAQ in the germline V gene. With 5 bases clipped from V and 8 bases from J, the junction kept 23 bases outside the gene matches. Study-wide findings and caveats: Seemingly characteristic of ankylosing spondylitis blood was a TCR beta motif consisting of about 8 highly homologous variants. Some of the motif variants had earlier been found in reactive arthritis patients' fluid and blood. Within peripheral blood, clones linked to disease were CD8+ and relatively rare.

Researchers built TCR beta libraries using quantitative 5'-RACE with molecular barcodes. MiXCR, applied by TCRdb to the 5' RACE reads, yields one record per CDR3 protein. The sample carries 85,000 to 100,000 distinct CDR3 sequences, roughly 8.8% recorded once. The sequencing input was blood, either unsorted or a sorted T cell fraction (not recorded which). This receptor was obtained from a male donor with ankylosing spondylitis or in good health (not recorded which). The J gene is TRBJ1-4, the V gene TRBV7-6, with 7 bases identical to TRBD1. The CDR3 DNA follows: TGTGCCAGCAGCCCCCGCCGGGGCGATACGAGGGGGCAAAGCGAAAAACTGTTTTTT. It translates to CASSPRRGDTRGQSEKLFF.